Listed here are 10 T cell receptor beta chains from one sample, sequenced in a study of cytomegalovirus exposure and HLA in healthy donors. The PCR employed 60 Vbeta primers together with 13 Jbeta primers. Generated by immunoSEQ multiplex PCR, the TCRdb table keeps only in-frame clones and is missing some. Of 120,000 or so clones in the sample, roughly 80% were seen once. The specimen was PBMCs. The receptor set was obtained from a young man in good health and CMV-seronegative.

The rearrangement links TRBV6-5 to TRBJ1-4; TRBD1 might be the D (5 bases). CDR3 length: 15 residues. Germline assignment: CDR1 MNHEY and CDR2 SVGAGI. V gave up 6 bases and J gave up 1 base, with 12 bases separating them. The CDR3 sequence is CASSRRGVTNEKLFF. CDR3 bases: TGTGCCAGCAGCCGTCGGGGGGTAACTAATGAAAAACTGTTTTTT.

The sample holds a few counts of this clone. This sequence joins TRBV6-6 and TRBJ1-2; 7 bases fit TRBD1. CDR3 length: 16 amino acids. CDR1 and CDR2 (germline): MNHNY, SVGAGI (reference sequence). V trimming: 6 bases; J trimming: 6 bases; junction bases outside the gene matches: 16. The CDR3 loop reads CASRLPGQRGSNGYTF. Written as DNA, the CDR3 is TGTGCCAGCAGACTTCCGGGACAGAGGGGAAGTAATGGCTACACCTTC.

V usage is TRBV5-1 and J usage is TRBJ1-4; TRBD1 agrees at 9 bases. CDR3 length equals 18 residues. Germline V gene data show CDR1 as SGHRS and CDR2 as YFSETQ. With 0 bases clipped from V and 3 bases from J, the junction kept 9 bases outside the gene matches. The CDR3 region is CASSLGSKGDRANEKLFF. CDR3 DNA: TGCGCCAGCAGCTTGGGTTCCAAAGGGGACAGGGCTAATGAAAAACTGTTTTTT.

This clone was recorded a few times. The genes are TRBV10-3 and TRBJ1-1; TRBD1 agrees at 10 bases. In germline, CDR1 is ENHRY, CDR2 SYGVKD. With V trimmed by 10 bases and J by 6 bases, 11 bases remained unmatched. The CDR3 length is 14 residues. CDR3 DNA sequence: TGTGCCACCGCACCAACAGGGACAGGGGCTGAAGCTTTCTTT. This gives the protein CATAPTGTGAEAFF.

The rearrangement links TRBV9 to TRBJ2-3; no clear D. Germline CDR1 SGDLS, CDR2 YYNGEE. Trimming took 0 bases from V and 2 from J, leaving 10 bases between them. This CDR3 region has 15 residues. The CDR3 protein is CASSVESRSTDTQYF. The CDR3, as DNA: TGTGCCAGCAGCGTAGAAAGCAGGTCCACAGATACGCAGTATTTT.

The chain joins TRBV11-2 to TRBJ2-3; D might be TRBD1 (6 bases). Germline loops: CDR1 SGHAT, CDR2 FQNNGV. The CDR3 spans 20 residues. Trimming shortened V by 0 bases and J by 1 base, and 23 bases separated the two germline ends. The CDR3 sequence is CASSLEARGAGVFGTDTQYF. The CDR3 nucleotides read TGTGCCAGCAGCTTAGAGGCCAGGGGCGCTGGGGTGTTTGGCACAGATACGCAGTATTTT.

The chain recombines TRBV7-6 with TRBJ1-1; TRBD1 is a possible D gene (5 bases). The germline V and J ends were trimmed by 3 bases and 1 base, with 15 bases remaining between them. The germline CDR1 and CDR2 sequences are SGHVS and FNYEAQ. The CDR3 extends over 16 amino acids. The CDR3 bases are TGTGCCAGCAGCTTCGGGCAGGGCGTCGGGAACACTGAAGCTTTCTTT. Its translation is CASSFGQGVGNTEAFF.

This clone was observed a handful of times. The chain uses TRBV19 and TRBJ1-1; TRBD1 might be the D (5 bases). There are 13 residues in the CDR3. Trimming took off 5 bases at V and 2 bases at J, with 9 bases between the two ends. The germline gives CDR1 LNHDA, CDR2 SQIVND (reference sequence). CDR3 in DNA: TGTGCCAGTAGTCCGGGGACTAACACTGAAGCTTTCTTT. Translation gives CASSPGTNTEAFF.

CDR3 residues: CASSQEGLRPDTQYF. In nucleotides, the CDR3 is TGTGCCAGCAGCCAAGAGGGACTCCGGCCAGATACGCAGTATTTT. V and J are TRBV14 and TRBJ2-3, with D perhaps TRBD2 (6 bases). CDR3 length: 15 amino acids. CDR1 and CDR2 (germline): SGHDN, FVKESK. Deletions cut 0 bases from V and 4 bases from J, with 11 bases between.

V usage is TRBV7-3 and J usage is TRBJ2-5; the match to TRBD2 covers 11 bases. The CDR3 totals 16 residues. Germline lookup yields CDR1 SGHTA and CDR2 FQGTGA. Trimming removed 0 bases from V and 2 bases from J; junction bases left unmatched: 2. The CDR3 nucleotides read TGTGCCAGCAGCTTAACTGGGACTAGCGGACAAGAGACCCAGTACTTC. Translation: CASSLTGTSGQETQYF.